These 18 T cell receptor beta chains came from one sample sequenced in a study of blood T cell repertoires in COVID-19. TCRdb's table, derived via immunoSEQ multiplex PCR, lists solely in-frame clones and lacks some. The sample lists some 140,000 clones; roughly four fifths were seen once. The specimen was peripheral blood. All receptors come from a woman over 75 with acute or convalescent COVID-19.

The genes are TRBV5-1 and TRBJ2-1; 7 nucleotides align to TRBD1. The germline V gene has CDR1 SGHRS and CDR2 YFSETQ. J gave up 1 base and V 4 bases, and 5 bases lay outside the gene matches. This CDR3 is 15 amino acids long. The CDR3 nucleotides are TGCGCCAGCAGCCCCGGGACAGCTTCCTACAATGAGCAGTTCTTC. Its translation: CASSPGTASYNEQFF.

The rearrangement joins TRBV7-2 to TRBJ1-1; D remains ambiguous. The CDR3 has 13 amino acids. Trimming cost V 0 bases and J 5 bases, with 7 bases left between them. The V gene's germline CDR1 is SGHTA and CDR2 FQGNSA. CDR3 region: CASSLAAGTEAFF. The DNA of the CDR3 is TGTGCCAGCAGCTTAGCAGCGGGGACTGAAGCTTTCTTT.

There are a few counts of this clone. CDR3: CASSQTPQGALNYGYTF. CDR3 bases: TGTGCCAGCAGCCAGACCCCTCAGGGGGCCCTGAACTATGGCTACACCTTC. The genes are TRBV3-1 (or the pseudogene TRBV3-2) and TRBJ1-2, with 8 bases lining up with TRBD1. J lost 2 bases, V lost 3 bases, and 11 bases had no gene match. Germline CDR1 and CDR2: LGHDT and YNNKEL (reference sequence). The CDR3 runs to 17 residues.

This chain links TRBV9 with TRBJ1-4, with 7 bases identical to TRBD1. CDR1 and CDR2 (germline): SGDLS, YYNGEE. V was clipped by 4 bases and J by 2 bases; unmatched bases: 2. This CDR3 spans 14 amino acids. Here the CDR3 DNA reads TGTGCCAGCAGCCCGACAGGGACTAATGAAAAACTGTTTTTT. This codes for CASSPTGTNEKLFF. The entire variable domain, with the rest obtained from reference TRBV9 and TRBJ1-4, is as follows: DSGVTQTPKHLITATGQRVTLRCSPRSGDLSVYWYQQSLDQGLQFLIQYYNGEERAKGNILERFSAQQFPDLHSELNLSSLELGDSALYFCASSPTGTNEKLFFGSGTQLSVL.

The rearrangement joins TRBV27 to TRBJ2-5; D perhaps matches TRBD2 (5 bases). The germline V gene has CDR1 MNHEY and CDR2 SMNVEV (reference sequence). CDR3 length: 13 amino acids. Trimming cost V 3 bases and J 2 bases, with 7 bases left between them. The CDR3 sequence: CASSFDYQETQYF. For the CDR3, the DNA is TGTGCCAGCAGTTTCGACTATCAAGAGACCCAGTACTTC.

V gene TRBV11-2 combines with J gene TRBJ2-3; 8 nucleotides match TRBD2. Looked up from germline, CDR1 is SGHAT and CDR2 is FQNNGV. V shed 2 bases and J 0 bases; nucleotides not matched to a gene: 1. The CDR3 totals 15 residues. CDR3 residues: CASSLQRGSTDTQYF. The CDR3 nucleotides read TGTGCCAGCAGCTTACAGCGGGGGAGCACAGATACGCAGTATTTT.

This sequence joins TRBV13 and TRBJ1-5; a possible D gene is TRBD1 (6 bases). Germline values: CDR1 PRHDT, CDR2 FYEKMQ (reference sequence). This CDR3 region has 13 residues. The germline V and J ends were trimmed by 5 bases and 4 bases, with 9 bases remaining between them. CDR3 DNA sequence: TGTGCCAGCAGCCGGGACAAGAATCAGCCCCAGCATTTT. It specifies CASSRDKNQPQHF.

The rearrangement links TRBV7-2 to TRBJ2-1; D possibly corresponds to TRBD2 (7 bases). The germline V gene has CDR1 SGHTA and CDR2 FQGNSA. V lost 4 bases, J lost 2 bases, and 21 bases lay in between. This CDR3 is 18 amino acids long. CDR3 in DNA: TGTGCCAGCAGCTCGAGAGGGGGAGCGGGGATGGCCTACAATGAGCAGTTCTTC. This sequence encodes CASSSRGGAGMAYNEQFF.

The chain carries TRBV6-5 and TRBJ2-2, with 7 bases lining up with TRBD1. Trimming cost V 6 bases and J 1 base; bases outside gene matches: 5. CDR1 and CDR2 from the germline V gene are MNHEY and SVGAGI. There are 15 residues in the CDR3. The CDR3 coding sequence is TGTGCCAGCAGCTTGACAGGGAAGAACACCGGGGAGCTGTTTTTT. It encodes CASSLTGKNTGELFF.

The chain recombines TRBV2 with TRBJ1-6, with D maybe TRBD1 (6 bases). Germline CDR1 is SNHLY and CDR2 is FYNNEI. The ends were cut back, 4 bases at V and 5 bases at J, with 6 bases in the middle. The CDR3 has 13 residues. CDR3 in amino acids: CASSGTDNSPLHF. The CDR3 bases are TGTGCCAGCAGTGGGACAGATAATTCACCCCTCCACTTT.

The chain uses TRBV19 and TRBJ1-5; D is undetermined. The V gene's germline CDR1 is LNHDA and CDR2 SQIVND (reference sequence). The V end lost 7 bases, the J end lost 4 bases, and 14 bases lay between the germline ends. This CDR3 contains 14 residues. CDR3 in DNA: TGTGCCAGTACACTTAGGAGTCAGAATCAGCCCCAGCATTTT. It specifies CASTLRSQNQPQHF. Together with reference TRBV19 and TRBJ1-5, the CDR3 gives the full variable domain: DGGITQSPKYLFRKEGQNVTLSCEQNLNHDAMYWYRQDPGQGLRLIYYSQIVNDFQKGDIAEGYSVSREKKESFPLTVTSAQKNPTAFYLCASTLRSQNQPQHFGDGTRLSIL.

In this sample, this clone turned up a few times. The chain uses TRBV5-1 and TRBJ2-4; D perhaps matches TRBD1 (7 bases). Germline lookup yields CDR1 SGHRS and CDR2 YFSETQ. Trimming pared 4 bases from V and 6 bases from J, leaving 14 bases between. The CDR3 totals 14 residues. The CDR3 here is CASSVQGGGNIQYF. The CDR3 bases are TGCGCCAGCAGCGTCCAGGGGGGTGGAAACATTCAGTACTTC.

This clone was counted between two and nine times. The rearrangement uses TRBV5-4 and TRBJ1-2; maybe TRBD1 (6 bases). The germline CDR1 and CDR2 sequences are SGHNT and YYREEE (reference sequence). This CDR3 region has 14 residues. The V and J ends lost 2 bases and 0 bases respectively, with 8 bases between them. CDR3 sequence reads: CASSFDRTNYGYTF. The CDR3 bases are TGTGCCAGCAGCTTCGACAGGACTAACTATGGCTACACCTTC.

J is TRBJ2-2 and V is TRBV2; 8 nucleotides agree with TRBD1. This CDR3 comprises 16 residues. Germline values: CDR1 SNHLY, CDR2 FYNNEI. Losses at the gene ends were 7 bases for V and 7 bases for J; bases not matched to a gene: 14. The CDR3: CASTGQGAHKVGELFF. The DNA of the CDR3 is TGTGCCAGCACCGGACAGGGAGCCCATAAAGTCGGGGAGCTGTTTTTT.

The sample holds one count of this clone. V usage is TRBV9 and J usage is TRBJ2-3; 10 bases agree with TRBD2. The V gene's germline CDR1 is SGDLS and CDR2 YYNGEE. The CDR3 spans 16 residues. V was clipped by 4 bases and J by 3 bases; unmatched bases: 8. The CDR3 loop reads CASSPTGTSETDTQYF. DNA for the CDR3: TGTGCCAGCAGCCCAACCGGGACTAGCGAGACAGATACGCAGTATTTT.

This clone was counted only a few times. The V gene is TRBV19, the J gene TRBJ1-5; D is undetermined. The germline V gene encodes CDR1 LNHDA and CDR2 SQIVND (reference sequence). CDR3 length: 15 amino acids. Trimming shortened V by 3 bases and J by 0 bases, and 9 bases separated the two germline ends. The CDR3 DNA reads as TGTGCCAGTAGTATGGGCAGTTATAGCAATCAGCCCCAGCATTTT. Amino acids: CASSMGSYSNQPQHF.

DNA for the CDR3: TGTGCCAGCAGCGCATTATGGACAGCCAGAAACACCATATATTTT. Translated, it gives CASSALWTARNTIYF. This chain links TRBV5-8 with TRBJ1-3, with D maybe TRBD1 (6 bases). CDR1 and CDR2 from the germline V gene are SGHTS and YDEGEE. The CDR3 has 15 residues. The V and J ends lost 4 bases and 5 bases respectively, with 16 bases between them.

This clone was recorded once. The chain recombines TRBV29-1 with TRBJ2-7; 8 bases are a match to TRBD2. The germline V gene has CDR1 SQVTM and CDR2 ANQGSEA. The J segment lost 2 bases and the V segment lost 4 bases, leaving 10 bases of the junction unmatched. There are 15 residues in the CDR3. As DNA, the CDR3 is TGCAGCGTTGCCCTTACTAGCGGTGGGACCTACGAGCAGTACTTC. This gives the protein CSVALTSGGTYEQYF.